This T cell receptor beta chain appears in the sequencing data of a study of blood T cell repertoires in COVID-19. Study overall: Collection of acute and convalescent COVID-19 samples took place in the United States, Italy and Spain. T cells, B-cell-depleted T cells, or PBMCs supplied cDNA or gDNA.

Original analysis: Researchers report that nucleated cell counts were estimated from reference gene primer amplification. Clones were read by immunoSEQ multiplex PCR, and TCRdb kept only the in-frame ones, dropping some. That table is the source of V, J and clone size, and D and trimming were worked out from the DNA. The sample lists fewer than 400,000 clones, about 87% seen once, with 3% in the top ten. CDR1 is SGHRS and CDR2 is YFSETQ in the germline V gene. Trimming cost V 0 bases and J 6 bases, with 10 bases left between them. The CDR3 runs to 15 residues. The chain combines TRBV5-1 with TRBJ1-6; a possible D gene is TRBD1 (5 bases). Sequenced material: peripheral blood. The receptor was isolated from a human donor in a cohort sampled during active COVID-19. Written as DNA, the CDR3 is TGCGCCAGCAGCTTGGACGGCCAGGGTAATTCACCCCTCCACTTT. Its translation: CASSLDGQGNSPLHF.